These T cell receptor beta chains were read from a single sample in a study of blood T cell repertoires in COVID-19. Method: immunoSEQ multiplex PCR; TCRdb's copy keeps in-frame clones and lacks some. The sample has some 100,000 clones; about 80% are singletons. The source material was peripheral blood. These receptors all stem from a woman between 50 and 59 years old with acute or convalescent COVID-19. Both conserved end residues are part of each CDR3. D genes are given only for firm matches. Clone size, where shown, is once, few, many, or a class for clones that have expanded.

-	-	TRBV5-1	TRBJ2-3	TGCGCCAGCAGCTTGATTACAGGGGACTCCAACACGCAGTATTTT	CASSLITGDSNTQYF
-	-	TRBV5-1	TRBJ2-2	TGCGCCAGCAGCTTACTAATCCAAACCGGGGAGCTGTTTTTT	CASSLLIQTGELFF
TRBD1	-	TRBV5-1	TRBJ2-5	TGCGCCAGCAGCTCGCTAGGGACAGGTCAGGAGTCCCAGTACTTC	CASSSLGTGQESQYF
TRBD1	few	TRBV5-1	TRBJ1-4	TGCGCCAGCACCCTGGGCCCCTCCGGGACAGGGGATGAAAAACTGTTTTTT	CASTLGPSGTGDEKLFF
TRBD1	-	TRBV5-6	TRBJ2-7	TGTGCCAGCACCCTGCGGAACAGGGGAGCCAAGCAGTACTTC	CASTLRNRGAKQYF
TRBD1	-	TRBV4-2	TRBJ2-7	TGTGCCAGCAGCCCCCGACAGGGGGAAAGGTCCTACGAGCAGTACTTC	CASSPRQGERSYEQYF
-	-	TRBV4-1	TRBJ1-4	TGCGCCAGCAGCCCAGGGTCGACTAGAACTAATGAAAAACTGTTTTTT	CASSPGSTRTNEKLFF
-	-	TRBV7-7	TRBJ2-1	TGTGCCAGCAGGGGGGAGGGGGATGAGCAGTTCTTC	CASRGEGDEQFF
-	-	TRBV6-1	TRBJ1-5	TGTGCCAGCAGTGACAGGAGGAGGGACAATCAGCCCCAGCATTTT	CASSDRRRDNQPQHF
TRBD1	-	TRBV11-2	TRBJ1-6	TGTGCCAGCAGCTTATGGACAGGGGGAAGGGGTTCACCCCTCCACTTT	CASSLWTGGRGSPLHF
-	-	TRBV7-8	TRBJ2-7	TGTGCCAGCAGCTTAGCGGGACTTACCGCCTACGAGCAGTACTTC	CASSLAGLTAYEQYF
TRBD1	-	TRBV6-5	TRBJ2-7	TGTGCCAGCAGCCGACGACAGGGGGTAACCTACGAGCAGTACTTC	CASSRRQGVTYEQYF
TRBD1	-	TRBV19	TRBJ1-5	TGTGCCAGTAGTAGAGGGACAGGGGATATGGGCAATCAGCCCCAGCATTTT	CASSRGTGDMGNQPQHF
TRBD1	-	TRBV4-2	TRBJ1-4	TGTGCCAGCACCGCTACAGGGGGCAGAATTAATGAAAAACTGTTTTTT	CASTATGGRINEKLFF
TRBD1	once	TRBV14	TRBJ1-2	TGTGCCAGCAGCCCGCGGACAGGGGTTAACTATGGCTACACCTTC	CASSPRTGVNYGYTF
TRBD2	-	TRBV2	TRBJ2-1	TGTGCCAGCAGTGAGTTTTCCGGGGGGGGTAATGAGCAGTTCTTC	CASSEFSGGGNEQFF
-	-	TRBV5-1	TRBJ1-1	TGCGCCAGCAGCTTATCGGGAATGAACACTGAAGCTTTCTTT	CASSLSGMNTEAFF
-	-	TRBV6-7	TRBJ1-1	TGTGCCAGCTCGGGAGGGGCTTTCTTT	CASSGGAFF